This T cell receptor beta chain was documented in a study of beta chain features in type 1 diabetes. About the research overall: No age, gender or cell yield differences were seen between patients and healthy donors. Overall study findings and caveats: In patients and controls equally, PCR might favor templates that are shorter. Shortening that was moderate but significant affected the TCRB CDR3s of Type 1 diabetes patients in all four CD4+ subsets. Among patients, naive, central memory and Treg TCRB repertoires appeared more similar than among healthy donors.

Sort purity for all populations was recorded as exceeding 98%. The isolated RNA, all of it, was reverse transcribed, so expressed TCRB transcripts were what got sequenced. Libraries were prepared by immunoSEQ multiplex PCR; TCRdb keeps only in-frame clonotypes and omits some of them. The sample lists approximately 170,000 clones, approximately 8.4% occurring once. For this clone: Its antigen is unknown.

Material: central memory CD4+ T cells from blood. The TCR sequence derives from a man aged 18 to 30 with type 1 diabetes.

In nucleotides, the CDR3 is TGTGCCAGTACGAGCGGACAGGGGAAAGAGACCCAGTACTTC. It codes for CASTSGQGKETQYF. The chain joins TRBV19 to TRBJ2-5; 9 bases are shared with TRBD1. Germline-derived CDR1 and CDR2 are LNHDA and SQIVND (reference sequence). The V segment lost 7 bases and the J segment 3 bases; nucleotides outside the gene matches: 6. The CDR3 has 14 residues. Drawing the rest from reference TRBV19 and TRBJ2-5, the complete variable domain is DGGITQSPKYLFRKEGQNVTLSCEQNLNHDAMYWYRQDPGQGLRLIYYSQIVNDFQKGDIAEGYSVSREKKESFPLTVTSAQKNPTAFYLCASTSGQGKETQYFGPGTRLLVL.